Following are 17 T cell receptor beta chains from one sample sequenced in a study of blood T cell repertoires in COVID-19. Here immunoSEQ multiplex PCR was the method, and the copy in TCRdb shows in-frame clones only, minus some. This table has around 72,000 clones, 88% appearing once. Sequenced sample: peripheral blood. All receptors derive from a middle-aged man with acute or convalescent COVID-19.

J is TRBJ1-2 and V is TRBV5-1; maybe TRBD1 (5 bases). CDR1 is SGHRS, CDR2 YFSETQ, per germline. With 3 bases removed from V and 4 bases from J, the gap between germline ends came to 13 bases. This CDR3 has 14 amino acids. In nucleotides, the CDR3 is TGCGCCAGCAGCTCCTCAGGGTCCCCCTATGGCTACACCTTC. It is translated as CASSSSGSPYGYTF.

This clone has a handful of counts. This chain connects TRBV10-1 to TRBJ2-1; TRBD1 matches 8 bases. Germline V CDR1 and CDR2: WNHNN, SYGVQD (reference sequence). V gave up 6 bases and J gave up 13 bases; unmatched junction bases: 11. The CDR3 has 13 amino acids. CDR3 nucleotides: TGCGCCAGCAGGGGGACAGGAGATGTCTATCAGTTCTTC. Protein: CASRGTGDVYQFF.

The V gene is TRBV10-3, the J gene TRBJ1-1, with TRBD1 matching 8 bases. V gave up 5 bases and J gave up 11 bases; unmatched junction bases: 7. The CDR3 runs 12 residues. Germline CDR1 is ENHRY and CDR2 is SYGVKD. In DNA, the CDR3 is TGTGCCATCAGTTCGACAGGGGCGAGGGCTTTCTTT. Translation: CAISSTGARAFF.

This clone was counted a few times. The chain links TRBV29-1 to TRBJ1-2; 7 nucleotides match TRBD1. There are 12 residues in the CDR3. After removal of 6 bases from V and 4 bases from J, the junction contained 5 bases not matched to a gene. Germline values: CDR1 SQVTM, CDR2 ANQGSEA. CDR3 loop: CSVRTGVYGYTF. The CDR3 nucleotides read TGCAGCGTCCGAACAGGGGTCTATGGCTACACCTTC.

This chain links TRBV4-1 with TRBJ2-5, with 9 bases lining up with TRBD1. V trimming: 5 bases; J trimming: 6 bases; junction bases outside the gene matches: 10. The germline CDR1 and CDR2 sequences are MGHRA and YSYEKL. This CDR3 is 15 amino acids long. CDR3 nucleotides: TGCGCCAGCAGCTACGGCCGGACAGGGGAGCAGACCCAGTACTTC. Residues: CASSYGRTGEQTQYF.

As concerns this clone: Other DNA sequences from this sample encode an identical CDR3 as well. The chain carries TRBV5-6 and TRBJ1-2; D gene ambiguous. Germline V gene lookup returns CDR1 SGHDT and CDR2 YYEEEE. There are 14 residues in the CDR3. Trimming pared 0 bases from V and 1 base from J, leaving 7 bases between. The DNA for the CDR3 is TGTGCCAGCAGCTTGGGCTCCAGTAACTATGGCTACACCTTC. This sequence encodes CASSLGSSNYGYTF.

V is TRBV3-1 (or the pseudogene TRBV3-2) and J is TRBJ2-2; 7 nucleotides match TRBD1. Germline loops: CDR1 LGHDT, CDR2 YNNKEL (reference sequence). V gave up 5 bases and J gave up 4 bases; unmatched junction bases: 7. The CDR3 consists of 15 residues. DNA of the CDR3: TGTGCCAGCAGCAAAGGGGGCCCGGGCACCGGGGAGCTGTTTTTT. Translating it yields CASSKGGPGTGELFF.

The chain recombines TRBV9 with TRBJ2-1; 9 bases map to TRBD1. This CDR3 spans 14 amino acids. Germline-derived CDR1 and CDR2 are SGDLS and YYNGEE. J was trimmed by 2 bases and V by 7 bases; bases with no gene match: 4. For the CDR3, the DNA is TGTGCCAGCCGACAGGGGGACCCCTACAATGAGCAGTTCTTC. Translated: CASRQGDPYNEQFF.

The chain joins TRBV7-3 to TRBJ2-5; maybe TRBD2 (6 bases). The V end lost 6 bases, the J end lost 5 bases, and 16 bases lay between the germline ends. The CDR3 contains 14 residues. Germline lookup yields CDR1 SGHTA and CDR2 FQGTGA. CDR3 region: CASSSQGAGETQYF. The CDR3 bases are TGTGCCAGCAGTTCCCAAGGGGCGGGGGAGACCCAGTACTTC.

The J gene is TRBJ2-6, the V gene TRBV18, with D perhaps TRBD2 (5 bases). The V gene lost 3 bases and the J gene lost 12 bases, with 21 bases spanning the gap. Germline-derived CDR1 and CDR2 are KGHSH and LQKENI. The CDR3 consists of 16 residues. This chain's CDR3 is CASSPLPRRLEIVLTF. The CDR3 bases are TGTGCCAGCTCACCTCTTCCGCGGAGGCTCGAAATCGTCCTGACTTTC.

This clone showed up just once. The V gene is TRBV10-3, the J gene TRBJ2-5; 9 bases agree with TRBD2. V dropped 4 bases and J dropped 2; count of bases not matched to a gene: 2. The germline gives CDR1 ENHRY, CDR2 SYGVKD. The CDR3 has 14 amino acids. CDR3 sequence (DNA): TGTGCCATCAGTGCTAGCGGGGCTCAAGAGACCCAGTACTTC. This codes for CAISASGAQETQYF.

The V and J genes are TRBV7-9 and TRBJ1-3, with 8 bases lining up with TRBD1. The CDR3 has 15 amino acids. J gave up 3 bases and V 3 bases, and 4 bases lay outside the gene matches. Germline values: CDR1 SEHNR, CDR2 FQNEAQ (reference sequence). The CDR3 protein is CASSFKTGGGNTIYF. As DNA, the CDR3 is TGTGCCAGCAGCTTCAAAACAGGGGGTGGAAACACCATATATTTT.

The chain combines TRBV11-2 with TRBJ1-6, with D perhaps matching TRBD1 (6 bases). The ends were cut back, 0 bases at V and 7 bases at J, with 16 bases in the middle. The CDR3 sequence is 17 residues long. The germline V gene has CDR1 SGHAT and CDR2 FQNNGV. Here the CDR3 reads CASSLDGSRGINSPLHF. In nucleotides, the CDR3 is TGTGCCAGCAGCTTAGATGGGAGCAGGGGTATCAATTCACCCCTCCACTTT. The full variable domain, rest sourced from reference TRBV11-2 and TRBJ1-6, is EAGVAQSPRYKIIEKRQSVAFWCNPISGHATLYWYQQILGQGPKLLIQFQNNGVVDDSQLPKDRFSAERLKGVDSTLKIQPAKLEDSAVYLCASSLDGSRGINSPLHFGNGTRLTVT.

In this sample, this clone turned up once. The genes are TRBV19 and TRBJ2-4; 7 nucleotides line up with TRBD1. Germline loops: CDR1 LNHDA, CDR2 SQIVND (reference sequence). V was clipped by 5 bases and J by 0 bases; unmatched bases: 7. The CDR3 consists of 16 residues. CDR3 DNA: TGTGCCAGTAGTTCAGACAGGGCTATAGCCAAAAACATTCAGTACTTC. The encoded protein is CASSSDRAIAKNIQYF.

The chain has TRBV10-3 and TRBJ1-2; the D is unclear. V lost 10 bases and J 3 bases, leaving 15 bases between the germline ends. CDR1 is ENHRY and CDR2 is SYGVKD in the germline V gene. The CDR3 totals 13 residues. The CDR3 coding sequence is TGTGCCACCACTCCGGAGGCCGACTATGGCTACACCTTC. It is translated as CATTPEADYGYTF.

The chain joins TRBV6-5 to TRBJ2-5, with 8 bases aligning to TRBD1. CDR1 and CDR2 (germline): MNHEY, SVGAGI. CDR3 length equals 14 residues. V lost 2 bases, J lost 4 bases, and 3 bases stayed unmatched. This CDR3 reads CASSYLQGAETQYF. For the CDR3, the DNA is TGTGCCAGCAGTTACCTGCAGGGGGCAGAGACCCAGTACTTC.

V usage is TRBV5-1 and J usage is TRBJ2-2, with D perhaps matching TRBD1 (5 bases). Trimming shortened V by 1 base and J by 0 bases, and 7 bases separated the two germline ends. Germline lookup yields CDR1 SGHRS and CDR2 YFSETQ. The CDR3 is 15 amino acids. CDR3 in DNA: TGCGCCAGCAGCTTGACAGGAACGAACACCGGGGAGCTGTTTTTT. This translates into CASSLTGTNTGELFF.